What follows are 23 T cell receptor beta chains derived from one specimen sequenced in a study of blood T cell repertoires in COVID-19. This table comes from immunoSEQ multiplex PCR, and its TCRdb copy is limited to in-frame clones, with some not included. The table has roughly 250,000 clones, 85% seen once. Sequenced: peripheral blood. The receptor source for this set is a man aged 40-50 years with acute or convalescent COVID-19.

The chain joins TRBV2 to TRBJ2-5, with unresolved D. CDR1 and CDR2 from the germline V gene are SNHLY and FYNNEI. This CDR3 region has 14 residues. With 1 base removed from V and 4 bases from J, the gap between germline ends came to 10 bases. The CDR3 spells CASSEVRSGETQYF. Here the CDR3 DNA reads TGTGCCAGCAGTGAAGTGCGATCCGGAGAGACCCAGTACTTC.

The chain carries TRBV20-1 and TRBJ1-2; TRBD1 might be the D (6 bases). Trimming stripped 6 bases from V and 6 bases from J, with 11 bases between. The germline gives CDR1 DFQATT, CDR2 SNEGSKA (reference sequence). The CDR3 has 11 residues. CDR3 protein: CSAPTGHGYTF. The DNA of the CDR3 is TGCAGTGCCCCGACAGGTCATGGCTACACCTTC.

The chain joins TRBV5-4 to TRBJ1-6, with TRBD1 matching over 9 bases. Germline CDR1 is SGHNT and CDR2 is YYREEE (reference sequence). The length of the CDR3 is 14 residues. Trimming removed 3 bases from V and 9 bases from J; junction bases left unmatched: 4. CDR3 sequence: CASSSDRGVSPLHF. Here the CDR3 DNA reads TGTGCCAGCAGCTCAGACAGGGGGGTTTCACCCCTCCACTTT.

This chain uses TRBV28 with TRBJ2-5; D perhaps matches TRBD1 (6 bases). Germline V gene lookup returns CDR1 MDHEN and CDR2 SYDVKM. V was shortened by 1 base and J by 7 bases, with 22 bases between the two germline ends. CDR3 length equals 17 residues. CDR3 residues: CASSLLEQGLWERTQYF. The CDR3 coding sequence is TGTGCCAGCAGTTTATTGGAACAGGGCTTATGGGAGAGGACCCAGTACTTC. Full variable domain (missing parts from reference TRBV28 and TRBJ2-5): DVKVTQSSRYLVKRTGEKVFLECVQDMDHENMFWYRQDPGLGLRLIYFSYDVKMKEKGDIPEGYSVSREKKERFSLILESASTNQTSMYLCASSLLEQGLWERTQYFGPGTRLLVL.

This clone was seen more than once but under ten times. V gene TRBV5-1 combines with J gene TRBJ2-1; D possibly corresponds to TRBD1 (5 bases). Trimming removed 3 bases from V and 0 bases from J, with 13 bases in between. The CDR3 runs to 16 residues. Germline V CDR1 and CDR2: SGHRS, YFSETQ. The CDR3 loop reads CASSSTSDSSYNEQFF. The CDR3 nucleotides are TGCGCCAGCAGCTCGACGTCCGACAGCTCCTACAATGAGCAGTTCTTC.

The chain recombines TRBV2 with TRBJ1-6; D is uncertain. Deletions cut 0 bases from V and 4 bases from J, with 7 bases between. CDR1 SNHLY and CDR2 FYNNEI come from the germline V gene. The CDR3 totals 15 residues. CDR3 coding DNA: TGTGCCAGCAGTGAAGCTGAGGGTTATAATTCACCCCTCCACTTT. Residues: CASSEAEGYNSPLHF.

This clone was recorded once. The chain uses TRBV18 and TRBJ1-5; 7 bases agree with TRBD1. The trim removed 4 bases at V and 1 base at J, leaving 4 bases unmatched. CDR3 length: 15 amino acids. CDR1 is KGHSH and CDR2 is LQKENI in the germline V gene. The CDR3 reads CASSLGQESNQPQHF. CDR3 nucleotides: TGTGCCAGCTCACTCGGACAGGAGAGCAATCAGCCCCAGCATTTT.

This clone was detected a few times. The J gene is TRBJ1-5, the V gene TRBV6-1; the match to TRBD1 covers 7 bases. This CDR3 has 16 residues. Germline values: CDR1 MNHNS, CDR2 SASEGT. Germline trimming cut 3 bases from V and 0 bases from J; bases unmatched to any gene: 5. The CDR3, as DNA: TGTGCCAGCAGTGACAGGGGGGCTTATAGCAATCAGCCCCAGCATTTT. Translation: CASSDRGAYSNQPQHF.

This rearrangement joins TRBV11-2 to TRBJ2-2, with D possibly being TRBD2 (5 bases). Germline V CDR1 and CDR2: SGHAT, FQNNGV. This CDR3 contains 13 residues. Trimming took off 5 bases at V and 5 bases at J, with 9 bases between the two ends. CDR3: CASSVGVTGELFF. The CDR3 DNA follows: TGTGCCAGCAGCGTCGGGGTGACCGGGGAGCTGTTTTTT. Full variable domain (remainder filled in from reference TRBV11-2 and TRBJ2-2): EAGVAQSPRYKIIEKRQSVAFWCNPISGHATLYWYQQILGQGPKLLIQFQNNGVVDDSQLPKDRFSAERLKGVDSTLKIQPAKLEDSAVYLCASSVGVTGELFFGEGSRLTVL.

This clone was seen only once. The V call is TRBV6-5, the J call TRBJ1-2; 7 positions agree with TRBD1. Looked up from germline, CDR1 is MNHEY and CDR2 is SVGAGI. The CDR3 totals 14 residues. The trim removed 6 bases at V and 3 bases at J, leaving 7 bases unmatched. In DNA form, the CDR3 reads TGTGCCAGCAGGAAGTACCAGGGGGACTATGGCTACACCTTC. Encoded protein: CASRKYQGDYGYTF.

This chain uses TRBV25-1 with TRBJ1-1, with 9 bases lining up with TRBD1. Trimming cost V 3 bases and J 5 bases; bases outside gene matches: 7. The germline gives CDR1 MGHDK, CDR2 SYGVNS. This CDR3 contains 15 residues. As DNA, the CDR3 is TGTGCCAGCAGTGAGCCCGGGACAGGGAGGACTGAAGCTTTCTTT. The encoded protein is CASSEPGTGRTEAFF.

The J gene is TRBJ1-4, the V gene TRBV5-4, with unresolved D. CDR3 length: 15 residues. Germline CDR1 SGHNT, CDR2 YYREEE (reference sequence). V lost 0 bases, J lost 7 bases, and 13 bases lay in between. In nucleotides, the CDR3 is TGTGCCAGCAGCTTGGCCGGTGGGGAGGGTGAAAAACTGTTTTTT. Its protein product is CASSLAGGEGEKLFF.

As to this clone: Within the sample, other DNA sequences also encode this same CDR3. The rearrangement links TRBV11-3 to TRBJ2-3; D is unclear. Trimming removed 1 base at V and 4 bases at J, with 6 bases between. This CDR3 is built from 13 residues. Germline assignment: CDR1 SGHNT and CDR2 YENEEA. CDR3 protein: CASSLGRSDTQYF. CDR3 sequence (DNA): TGTGCCAGCAGCTTAGGGAGATCAGATACGCAGTATTTT.

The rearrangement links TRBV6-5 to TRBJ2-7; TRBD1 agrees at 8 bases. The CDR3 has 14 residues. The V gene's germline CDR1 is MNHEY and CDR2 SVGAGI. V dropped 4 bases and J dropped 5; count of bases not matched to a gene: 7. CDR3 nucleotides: TGTGCCAGCAGTTTAGGACAGGGTGCGCACGAGCAGTACTTC. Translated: CASSLGQGAHEQYF.

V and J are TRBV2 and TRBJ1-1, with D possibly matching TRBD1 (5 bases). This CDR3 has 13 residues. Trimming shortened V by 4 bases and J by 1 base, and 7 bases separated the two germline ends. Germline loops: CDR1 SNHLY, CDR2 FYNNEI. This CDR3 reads CASSGQPNTEAFF. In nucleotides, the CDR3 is TGTGCCAGCAGTGGACAGCCGAACACTGAAGCTTTCTTT.

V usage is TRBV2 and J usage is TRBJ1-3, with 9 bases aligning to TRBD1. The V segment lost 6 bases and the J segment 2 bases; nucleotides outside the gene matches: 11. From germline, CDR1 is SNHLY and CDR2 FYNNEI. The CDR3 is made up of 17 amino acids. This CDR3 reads CASRGTGLVGPGNTIYF. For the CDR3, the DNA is TGTGCCAGCAGGGGGACAGGGTTAGTGGGACCTGGAAACACCATATATTTT.

CDR3 in amino acids: CASSGTGSTDTQYF. CDR3 nucleotides: TGTGCCAGCAGTGGGACGGGGAGCACAGATACGCAGTATTTT. This chain links TRBV2 with TRBJ2-3, with D possibly being TRBD2 (5 bases). Germline CDR1 and CDR2: SNHLY and FYNNEI. V was cut by 4 bases and J by 0 bases, with 8 bases left in between. The CDR3 runs to 14 residues.

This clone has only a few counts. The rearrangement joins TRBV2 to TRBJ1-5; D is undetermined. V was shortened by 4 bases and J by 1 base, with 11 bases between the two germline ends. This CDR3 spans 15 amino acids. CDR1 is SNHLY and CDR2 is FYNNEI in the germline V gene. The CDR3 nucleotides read TGTGCCAGCAGTGCGACCGGGTCCAGCAATCAGCCCCAGCATTTT. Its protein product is CASSATGSSNQPQHF.

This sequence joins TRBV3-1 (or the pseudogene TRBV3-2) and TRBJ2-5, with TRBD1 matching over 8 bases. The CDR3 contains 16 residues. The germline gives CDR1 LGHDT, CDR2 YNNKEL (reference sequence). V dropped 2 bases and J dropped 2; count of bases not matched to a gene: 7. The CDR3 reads CASSQPSRTGQETQYF. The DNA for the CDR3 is TGTGCCAGCAGCCAACCGTCGCGGACAGGGCAAGAGACCCAGTACTTC.

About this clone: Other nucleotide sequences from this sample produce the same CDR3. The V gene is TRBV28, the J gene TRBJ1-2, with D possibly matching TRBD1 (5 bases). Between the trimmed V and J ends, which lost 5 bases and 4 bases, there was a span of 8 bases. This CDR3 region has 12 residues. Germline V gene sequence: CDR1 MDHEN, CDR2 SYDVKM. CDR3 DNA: TGTGCCAGCAGTAGACAGTCCTATGGCTACACCTTC. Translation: CASSRQSYGYTF.

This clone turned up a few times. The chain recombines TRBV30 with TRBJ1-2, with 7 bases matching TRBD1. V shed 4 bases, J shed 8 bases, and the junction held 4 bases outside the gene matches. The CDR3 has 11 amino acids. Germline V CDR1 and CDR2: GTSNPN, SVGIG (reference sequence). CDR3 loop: CAWITGVGYTF. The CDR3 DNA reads TGTGCCTGGATAACAGGGGTAGGCTACACCTTC.

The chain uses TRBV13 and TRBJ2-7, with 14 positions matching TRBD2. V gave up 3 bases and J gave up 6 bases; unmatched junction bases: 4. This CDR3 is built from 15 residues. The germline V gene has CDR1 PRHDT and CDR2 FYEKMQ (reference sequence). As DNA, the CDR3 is TGTGCCAGCAGCTTCCGGACTAGCGGGGGGTTCGAGCAGTACTTC. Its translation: CASSFRTSGGFEQYF.

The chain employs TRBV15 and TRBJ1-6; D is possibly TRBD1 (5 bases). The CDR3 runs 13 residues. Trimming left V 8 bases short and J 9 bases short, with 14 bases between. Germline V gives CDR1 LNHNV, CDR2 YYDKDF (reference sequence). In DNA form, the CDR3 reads TGTGCCACCGGCGACAGAAGGGGTTCACCCCTCCACTTT. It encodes CATGDRRGSPLHF.